The subject of this entry is one TCR beta chain. Its antigen is unidentified. TCRdb's table, derived via immunoSEQ multiplex PCR, lists solely in-frame clones and lacks some. This table holds 100,000 or so clones, about 93% found once. These data are taken from a study of siplizumab effects on memory and regulatory T cells. Study outcomes and limitations: Controls showed an average of about 27% Treg-derived mappable alloreactive CD4+ clones, while siplizumab showed roughly 70%.

V lost 3 bases, J lost 3 bases, and 22 bases lay in between. This CDR3 contains 18 residues. The germline gives CDR1 KGHSH, CDR2 LQKENI. The chain links TRBV18 to TRBJ2-3; unclear D gene. The sequence derives from a human donor in good health. Sequencing input: Tregs sorted from blood. This CDR3 reads CASSPTTTPMPRTDTQYF. The CDR3 nucleotides read TGTGCCAGCTCACCCACCACGACTCCGATGCCCCGAACAGATACGCAGTATTTT.